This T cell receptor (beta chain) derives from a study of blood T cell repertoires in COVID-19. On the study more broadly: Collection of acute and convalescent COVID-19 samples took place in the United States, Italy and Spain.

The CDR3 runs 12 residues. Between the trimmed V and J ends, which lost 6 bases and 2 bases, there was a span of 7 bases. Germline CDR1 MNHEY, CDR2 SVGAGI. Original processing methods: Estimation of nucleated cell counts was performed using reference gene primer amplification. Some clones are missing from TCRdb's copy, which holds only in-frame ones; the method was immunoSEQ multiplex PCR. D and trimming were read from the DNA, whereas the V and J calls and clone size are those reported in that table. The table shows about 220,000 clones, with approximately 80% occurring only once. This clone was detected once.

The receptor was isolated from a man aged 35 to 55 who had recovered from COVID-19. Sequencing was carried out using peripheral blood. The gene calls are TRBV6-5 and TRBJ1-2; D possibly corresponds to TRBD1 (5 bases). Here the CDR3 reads CASRTANYGYTF. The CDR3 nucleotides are TGTGCCAGCAGGACAGCGAACTATGGCTACACCTTC.